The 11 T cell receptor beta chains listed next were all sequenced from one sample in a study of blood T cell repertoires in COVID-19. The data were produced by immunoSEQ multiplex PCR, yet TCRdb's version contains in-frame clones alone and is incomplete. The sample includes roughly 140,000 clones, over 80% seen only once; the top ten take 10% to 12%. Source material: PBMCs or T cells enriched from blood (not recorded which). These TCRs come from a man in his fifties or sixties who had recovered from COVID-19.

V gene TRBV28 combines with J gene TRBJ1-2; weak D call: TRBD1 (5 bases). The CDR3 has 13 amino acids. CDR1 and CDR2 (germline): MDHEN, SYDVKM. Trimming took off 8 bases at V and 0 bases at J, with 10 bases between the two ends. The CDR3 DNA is TGTGCCAGCCAACGGGGGTCTAACTATGGCTACACCTTC. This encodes CASQRGSNYGYTF.

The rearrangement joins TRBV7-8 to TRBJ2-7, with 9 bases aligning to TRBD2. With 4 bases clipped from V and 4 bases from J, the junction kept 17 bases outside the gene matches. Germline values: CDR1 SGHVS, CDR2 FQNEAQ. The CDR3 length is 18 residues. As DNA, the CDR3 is TGTGCCAGCAGCTCCCAGGGGATGATAGCGGGAGATCAGTACGAGCAGTACTTC. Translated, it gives CASSSQGMIAGDQYEQYF.

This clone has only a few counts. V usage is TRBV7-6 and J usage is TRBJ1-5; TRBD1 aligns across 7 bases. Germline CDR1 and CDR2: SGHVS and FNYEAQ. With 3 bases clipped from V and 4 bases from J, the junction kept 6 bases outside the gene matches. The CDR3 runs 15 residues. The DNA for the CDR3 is TGTGCCAGCAGCTTCGGGACAGACGTAAATCAGCCCCAGCATTTT. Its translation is CASSFGTDVNQPQHF. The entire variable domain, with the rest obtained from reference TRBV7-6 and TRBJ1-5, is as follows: GAGVSQSPRYKVTKRGQDVALRCDPISGHVSLYWYRQALGQGPEFLTYFNYEAQQDKSGLPNDRFSAERPEGSISTLTIQRTEQRDSAMYRCASSFGTDVNQPQHFGDGTRLSIL.

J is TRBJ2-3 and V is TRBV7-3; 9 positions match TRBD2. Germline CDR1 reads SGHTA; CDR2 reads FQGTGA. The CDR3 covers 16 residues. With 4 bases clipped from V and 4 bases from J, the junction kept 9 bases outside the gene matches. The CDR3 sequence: CASSSRGSGGPDTQYF. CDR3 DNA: TGTGCCAGCAGCTCCCGGGGTAGCGGGGGTCCAGATACGCAGTATTTT.

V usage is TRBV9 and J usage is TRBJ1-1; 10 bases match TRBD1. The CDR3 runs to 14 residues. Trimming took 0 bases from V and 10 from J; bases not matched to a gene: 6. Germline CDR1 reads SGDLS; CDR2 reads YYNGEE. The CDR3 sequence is CASSVAYGQGGAFF. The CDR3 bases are TGTGCCAGCAGCGTAGCGTATGGACAGGGGGGAGCTTTCTTT.

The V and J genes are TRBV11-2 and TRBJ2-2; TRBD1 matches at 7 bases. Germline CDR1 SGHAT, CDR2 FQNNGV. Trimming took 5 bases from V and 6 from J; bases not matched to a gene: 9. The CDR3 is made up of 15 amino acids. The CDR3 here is CASSTGRGQAGELFF. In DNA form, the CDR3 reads TGTGCCAGCAGCACGGGAAGGGGGCAGGCCGGGGAGCTGTTTTTT.

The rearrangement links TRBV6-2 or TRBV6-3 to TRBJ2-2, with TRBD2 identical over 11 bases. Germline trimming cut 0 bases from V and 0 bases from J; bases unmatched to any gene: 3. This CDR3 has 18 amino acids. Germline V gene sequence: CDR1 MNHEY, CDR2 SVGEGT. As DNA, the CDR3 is TGTGCCAGCAGTTACTCGGGACTAGCGGATACGAACACCGGGGAGCTGTTTTTT. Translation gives CASSYSGLADTNTGELFF.

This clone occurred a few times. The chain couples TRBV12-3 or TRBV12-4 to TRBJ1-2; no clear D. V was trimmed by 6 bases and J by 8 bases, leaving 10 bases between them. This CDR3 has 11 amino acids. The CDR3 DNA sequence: TGTGCCAGCAGCCCCGGAGGCGGCTACACCTTC. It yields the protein CASSPGGGYTF.

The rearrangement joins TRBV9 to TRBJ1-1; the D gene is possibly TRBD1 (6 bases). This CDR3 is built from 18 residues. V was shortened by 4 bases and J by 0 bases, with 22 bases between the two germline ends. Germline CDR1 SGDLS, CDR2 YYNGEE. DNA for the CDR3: TGTGCCAGCAGCTTTGGACCGGGACAATCCCCCATGAACACTGAAGCTTTCTTT. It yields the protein CASSFGPGQSPMNTEAFF. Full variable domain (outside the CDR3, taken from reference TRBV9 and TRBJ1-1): DSGVTQTPKHLITATGQRVTLRCSPRSGDLSVYWYQQSLDQGLQFLIQYYNGEERAKGNILERFSAQQFPDLHSELNLSSLELGDSALYFCASSFGPGQSPMNTEAFFGQGTRLTVV.

The CDR3 region is CSASVVGSDYEQYF. For the CDR3, the DNA is TGCAGTGCTAGTGTTGTCGGGAGTGACTACGAGCAGTACTTC. The chain uses TRBV20-1 and TRBJ2-7; D might be TRBD2 (6 bases). Trimming cost V 3 bases and J 3 bases, with 15 bases left between them. The CDR3 has 14 residues. In germline, CDR1 is DFQATT, CDR2 SNEGSKA (reference sequence).

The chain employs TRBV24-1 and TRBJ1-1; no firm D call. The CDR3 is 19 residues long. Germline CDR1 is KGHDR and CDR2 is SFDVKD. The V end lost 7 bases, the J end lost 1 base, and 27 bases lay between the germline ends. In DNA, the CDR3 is TGTGCCACCAGCCCAAATCCGGGAAGGGAAGGAGGCTCGAACACTGAAGCTTTCTTT. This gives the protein CATSPNPGREGGSNTEAFF.